Following are 32 T cell receptor beta chains from one sample sequenced in a study of T cells in Graves' hyperthyroidism and ophthalmopathy. TCR beta CDR3 region amplification was performed from RNA transcripts. Using the HTBI primer set, a first-round RT-PCR was run on the TCR CDR3. MiXCR was run by TCRdb on the multiplex PCR reads, yielding one entry per CDR3 protein. The table shows 480,000 or so distinct CDR3 sequences, with 46% occurring only once. Material: peripheral blood or thyroid tissue (not recorded which). Receptors originate from an adult woman with Graves' disease, either hyperthyroidism or ophthalmopathy (not recorded which).

Notes on this clonotype: The CDR3 ends on some other residue instead of the conserved phenylalanine or tryptophan, so this is likely a read error. It is unclear where the CDR3 begins or ends on the DNA, so no DNA is shown, and the CDR3 is as TCRdb lists it. The chain combines TRBV7-8 with TRBJ1-4; the table assigns TRBD1, which was not confirmed against the DNA. Germline CDR1 reads SGHVS; CDR2 reads FQNEAQ. The CDR3 region is 9 residues in length, termini included. CDR3 in amino acids: CASSLTLPG.

This clonotype was seen only a few times. This sequence joins TRBV7-2 and TRBJ1-5; 7 nucleotides agree with TRBD1. This CDR3 is 16 amino acids long. V was pared by 1 base and J by 7 bases, with 10 bases of the junction left unmatched. The V gene's germline CDR1 is SGHTA and CDR2 FQGNSA. The CDR3, as DNA: TGTGCCAGCAGCTTAGGACCAGCAGGGGGACGGCAGCCCCAGCATTTT. Its protein product is CASSLGPAGGRQPQHF.

A few counts support this clonotype. V usage is TRBV7-3 and J usage is TRBJ2-3; 9 bases agree with TRBD1. The CDR3 sequence is 16 residues long. Unmatched junction bases numbered 11, after V lost 4 bases and J lost 6 bases. Per germline, CDR1 SGHTA and CDR2 FQGTGA. This CDR3 reads CASSSQTGGGGDTQYF. DNA for the CDR3: TGTGCCAGCAGCTCTCAAACAGGGGGCGGTGGGGATACGCAGTATTTT.

This clonotype was observed at least ten times. This chain connects TRBV2 to TRBJ2-3, with D tentatively TRBD2 (6 bases). CDR1 is SNHLY, CDR2 FYNNEI, per germline. This CDR3 has 11 amino acids. The V and J ends lost 6 bases and 6 bases respectively, with 7 bases between them. CDR3 sequence: CASRLADTQYF. DNA for the CDR3: TGTGCCAGCAGACTAGCCGATACGCAGTATTTT.

The rearrangement joins TRBV29-1 to TRBJ2-4; maybe TRBD1 (6 bases). Trimming took off 7 bases at V and 4 bases at J, with 17 bases between the two ends. The CDR3 consists of 14 residues. Germline V CDR1 and CDR2: SQVTM, ANQGSEA. The DNA for the CDR3 is TGCAGCGCCGAGACAGGTGGCGGGAAAAACATTCAGTACTTC. Protein: CSAETGGGKNIQYF.

The chain combines TRBV29-1 with TRBJ2-2; no clear D. The length of the CDR3 is 14 residues. Trimming pared 5 bases from V and 0 bases from J, leaving 10 bases between. CDR1 and CDR2 from the germline V gene are SQVTM and ANQGSEA. CDR3 amino acids: CSVFWGTNTGELFF. The CDR3 DNA is TGCAGCGTTTTTTGGGGAACGAACACCGGGGAGCTGTTTTTT.

This clonotype was picked up one time. The J gene is TRBJ1-6, the V gene TRBV2; 7 bases match TRBD1. Germline CDR1 SNHLY, CDR2 FYNNEI. Unmatched junction bases numbered 10, after V lost 8 bases and J lost 9 bases. The CDR3 loop spans 14 amino acids. The CDR3 reads CASEGQKRGSPLHF. In DNA form, the CDR3 reads TGTGCCAGCGAGGGACAGAAGAGGGGTTCACCCCTCCACTTT.

This chain connects TRBV29-1 to TRBJ2-7; 10 nucleotides agree with TRBD2. The V segment lost 6 bases and the J segment 6 bases; nucleotides outside the gene matches: 11. The germline V gene has CDR1 SQVTM and CDR2 ANQGSEA. This CDR3 comprises 14 residues. CDR3 DNA sequence: TGCAGCGTCGCCACTAGCGGGACCTTGGCCGAGCAGTACTTC. Amino acid sequence: CSVATSGTLAEQYF.

The chain is built from TRBV15 and TRBJ2-6, with 7 bases that match TRBD1. CDR3 size: 18 residues. CDR1 is LNHNV, CDR2 YYDKDF, per germline (reference sequence). Trimming removed 4 bases from V and 1 base from J; junction bases left unmatched: 10. This CDR3 is CATSNGEGATSGANVLTF. As DNA, the CDR3 is TGTGCCACCAGCAACGGCGAGGGGGCGACTTCTGGGGCCAACGTCCTGACTTTC.

Note on this clonotype: At one end the junction does not follow the germline gene, possibly because of a read error. The chain combines TRBV19 with TRBJ2-7; D might be TRBD1 or TRBD2, each matching 5 bases. Germline V lookup: CDR1 LNHDA, CDR2 SQIVND (reference sequence). CDR3 size: 11 residues. The CDR3 spells CASSDTGASLF. CDR3 coding DNA: TGTGCCAGCAGCGACACCGGGGCCTCGCTCTTC. Full variable domain (outside the CDR3, taken from reference TRBV19 and TRBJ2-7): DGGITQSPKYLFRKEGQNVTLSCEQNLNHDAMYWYRQDPGQGLRLIYYSQIVNDFQKGDIAEGYSVSREKKESFPLTVTSAQKNPTAFYLCASSDTGASLFGPGTRLTVT.

This clonotype was seen more than once but under ten times. The chain employs TRBV10-2 and TRBJ1-1, with D perhaps matching TRBD1 (6 bases). Germline V gene sequence: CDR1 WSHSY, CDR2 SAAADI. CDR3 length: 17 residues. V lost 0 bases and J lost 1, with 15 bases in between. Here the CDR3 DNA reads TGCGCCAGCAGTGAGTCAAGGGTAACAGGGCAGAACACTGAAGCTTTCTTT. This gives the protein CASSESRVTGQNTEAFF.

There are a few counts of this clonotype. The rearrangement uses TRBV7-2 and TRBJ2-6; D is undetermined. Germline loops: CDR1 SGHTA, CDR2 FQGNSA. This CDR3 comprises 14 residues. Trimming removed 1 base at V and 2 bases at J, with 3 bases between. In DNA, the CDR3 is TGTGCCAGCAGCTTAGGGCCTGGGGCCAACGTCCTGACTTTC. This encodes CASSLGPGANVLTF. Full variable domain (outside the CDR3, taken from reference TRBV7-2 and TRBJ2-6): GAGVSQSPSNKVTEKGKDVELRCDPISGHTALYWYRQSLGQGLEFLIYFQGNSAPDKSGLPSDRFSAERTGGSVSTLTIQRTQQEDSAVYLCASSLGPGANVLTFGAGSRLTVL.

The chain employs TRBV7-9 and TRBJ1-1; D is perhaps TRBD1 (6 bases). There are 14 residues in the CDR3. Trimming removed 5 bases from V and 5 bases from J, with 15 bases in between. The germline CDR1 and CDR2 sequences are SEHNR and FQNEAQ (reference sequence). The CDR3 loop is CASSRRDTGTEAFF. CDR3 in DNA: TGTGCCAGCAGCCGCCGGGACACTGGGACTGAAGCTTTCTTT.

The chain combines TRBV10-3 with TRBJ1-5, with 10 bases matching TRBD1. The CDR3 spans 15 residues. J was trimmed by 3 bases and V by 2 bases; bases with no gene match: 1. Germline V lookup: CDR1 ENHRY, CDR2 SYGVKD. In nucleotides, the CDR3 is TGTGCCATCAGTGAGGGACAGGGGGTCAATCAGCCCCAGCATTTT. Its protein product is CAISEGQGVNQPQHF.

This clonotype was counted only a few times. The J gene is TRBJ1-2, the V gene TRBV29-1; D gene uncertain. The CDR3 loop spans 11 amino acids. Germline lookup yields CDR1 SQVTM and CDR2 ANQGSEA. The V and J ends lost 5 bases and 5 bases respectively, with 9 bases between them. CDR3 sequence (DNA): TGCAGCGTTCCAACGCTGTATGGCTACACCTTC. This encodes CSVPTLYGYTF.

This clonotype was picked up a small number of times. A read error may account for a junction end that differs from germline. J is TRBJ2-5 and V is TRBV5-1; 10 bases fit TRBD2. The CDR3 is made up of 15 amino acids. Germline lookup yields CDR1 SGHRS and CDR2 YFSETQ. CDR3 bases: TGTGCCAGCAGCTCCCGGGGGACTAGCGCAGAGACCCAGTACTTC. This codes for CASSSRGTSAETQYF.

This clonotype was seen ten or more times. The chain employs TRBV7-2 and TRBJ2-5; D might be TRBD1 (5 bases). This CDR3 contains 16 residues. Between the trimmed V and J ends, which lost 2 bases and 4 bases, there was a span of 17 bases. Germline assignment: CDR1 SGHTA and CDR2 FQGNSA. CDR3 in DNA: TGTGCCAGCAGCTTAAAGGGGTGGGGTGCTGGAGAGACCCAGTACTTC. As protein: CASSLKGWGAGETQYF.

The J gene is TRBJ1-5, the V gene TRBV20-1; TRBD1 matches at 7 bases. This CDR3 spans 11 amino acids. V shed 3 bases, J shed 10 bases, and the junction held 3 bases outside the gene matches. Germline CDR1 reads DFQATT; CDR2 reads SNEGSKA (reference sequence). The CDR3 region has the DNA TGCAGTGCTAGTTCAGGGGGACCCCAGCATTTT. Translating gives CSASSGGPQHF.

This clonotype appeared many times. This chain uses TRBV29-1 with TRBJ1-2; no firm D call. From germline, CDR1 is SQVTM and CDR2 ANQGSEA. Trimming stripped 3 bases from V and 5 bases from J, with 13 bases between. The length of the CDR3 is 13 residues. CDR3 region: CSVDVGSLYGYTF. Here the CDR3 DNA reads TGCAGCGTTGATGTGGGCAGTTTGTATGGCTACACCTTC.

This clonotype has at least ten counts. This chain connects TRBV12-3 or TRBV12-4 to TRBJ1-6; 8 bases align to TRBD1. The CDR3 is 13 residues long. V lost 8 bases and J lost 9; bases outside the gene matches: 6. This CDR3 is CASGQGQGSPLHF. The CDR3 DNA reads as TGTGCCAGCGGACAGGGCCAAGGTTCACCCCTCCACTTT.

This clonotype came up many times. CDR3 protein: CAIRGGTDEAFF. For the CDR3, the DNA is TGTGCCATCAGGGGGGGGACTGATGAAGCTTTCTTT. This sequence joins TRBV10-3 and TRBJ1-1, with D possibly being TRBD1 (5 bases). With 6 bases removed from V and 7 bases from J, the gap between germline ends came to 12 bases. Germline-derived CDR1 and CDR2 are ENHRY and SYGVKD. The CDR3 has 12 amino acids.

The genes are TRBV29-1 and TRBJ2-7, with D perhaps TRBD2 (6 bases). Looked up from germline, CDR1 is SQVTM and CDR2 is ANQGSEA. This CDR3 region has 13 residues. With 1 base removed from V and 3 bases from J, the gap between germline ends came to 10 bases. CDR3 region: CSVEVGGDYEQYF. CDR3 DNA: TGCAGCGTTGAAGTCGGCGGGGACTACGAGCAGTACTTC.

The chain employs TRBV19 and TRBJ2-5; D possibly uses TRBD1 or TRBD2 (6 bases each). This CDR3 has 10 residues. CDR1 is LNHDA and CDR2 is SQIVND in the germline V gene (reference sequence). The V and J ends lost 8 bases and 13 bases respectively, with 14 bases between them. The CDR3 sequence: CASGRLGGYF. CDR3 DNA: TGTGCCAGTGGGCGACTAGGGGGGTACTTC.

This clonotype appeared once. This chain connects TRBV4-3 to TRBJ1-5, with unresolved D. The CDR3 runs to 15 residues. The V end was cut by 0 bases, the J end by 0 bases, with 6 bases between. Germline CDR1 reads LGHNA; CDR2 reads YSLEER. CDR3 nucleotide sequence: TGCGCCAGCAGCCAAGAGTTGTATAGCAATCAGCCCCAGCATTTT. It is translated as CASSQELYSNQPQHF.

This chain joins TRBV2 and TRBJ2-6; D remains unclear. Germline V gives CDR1 SNHLY, CDR2 FYNNEI. The ends were cut back, 2 bases at V and 0 bases at J, with 8 bases in the middle. The CDR3 consists of 16 residues. In DNA, the CDR3 is TGTGCCAGCAGTGAAACCGTAATCTCTGGGGCCAACGTCCTGACTTTC. This gives the protein CASSETVISGANVLTF.

There are many counts of this clonotype. The chain joins TRBV5-1 to TRBJ2-5; D is tentatively TRBD1 or TRBD2 (5 bases each). Germline V gene sequence: CDR1 SGHRS, CDR2 YFSETQ. This CDR3 has 15 amino acids. V was shortened by 3 bases and J by 2 bases, with 14 bases between the two germline ends. CDR3 residues: CASSSQPGPQETQYF. The CDR3 DNA reads as TGCGCCAGCAGCTCGCAACCGGGGCCTCAAGAGACCCAGTACTTC. Full variable domain (remainder filled in from reference TRBV5-1 and TRBJ2-5): KAGVTQTPRYLIKTRGQQVTLSCSPISGHRSVSWYQQTPGQGLQFLFEYFSETQRNKGNFPGRFSGRQFSNSRSEMNVSTLELGDSALYLCASSSQPGPQETQYFGPGTRLLVL.

This clonotype was detected only a few times. V usage is TRBV7-9 and J usage is TRBJ2-3, with no clear D. The CDR3 extends over 13 amino acids. V lost 5 bases, J lost 6 bases, and 12 bases lay in between. Looked up from germline, CDR1 is SEHNR and CDR2 is FQNEAQ (reference sequence). The CDR3 nucleotides are TGTGCCAGCAGCGCCGACACGCGGGATACGCAGTATTTT. It translates to CASSADTRDTQYF.

This clonotype was seen a few times. The V and J genes are TRBV7-2 and TRBJ1-1; TRBD1 might be the D (6 bases). Trimming removed 1 base from V and 5 bases from J, with 11 bases in between. Germline CDR1 and CDR2: SGHTA and FQGNSA. The CDR3 extends over 14 amino acids. In DNA form, the CDR3 reads TGTGCCAGCAGCTTAGGCAGGGGAGTTACTGAAGCTTTCTTT. Amino acids: CASSLGRGVTEAFF.

As for this clonotype: The DNA is left out, because the CDR3 cannot be placed on it with certainty; the CDR3 is given as TCRdb lists it. The chain couples TRBV2 to TRBJ2-1. Germline CDR1 SNHLY, CDR2 FYNNEI. The CDR3 region is 13 residues in length, termini included. CDR3 loop: CASILASGNEQFF.

The rearrangement uses TRBV20-1 and TRBJ1-1; D is perhaps TRBD1 (5 bases). Trimming stripped 1 base from V and 6 bases from J, with 12 bases between. Germline V CDR1 and CDR2: DFQATT, SNEGSKA (reference sequence). This CDR3 comprises 13 residues. The chain's CDR3 is CSARVAGPPEAFF. The CDR3 nucleotides read TGCAGTGCTAGAGTTGCGGGGCCCCCTGAAGCTTTCTTT.

Concerning this clonotype: Just one base apart from a much larger clone, this may be a read error. The conserved phenylalanine or tryptophan is not found at the CDR3 terminus, so this likely reflects a read error. The V gene is TRBV6-5, the J gene TRBJ1-1; TRBD1 is a possible D gene (6 bases). The V end lost 2 bases, the J end lost 2 bases, and 12 bases lay between the germline ends. Germline lookup yields CDR1 MNHEY and CDR2 SVGAGI. This CDR3 comprises 15 residues. The DNA for the CDR3 is TGTGCCAGCAGTTACACGGGACACCTAAACACTGAAGCTTTCCTT. It encodes CASSYTGHLNTEAFL.

This sequence joins TRBV11-2 and TRBJ2-5; possible D gene TRBD1, 6 bases. CDR3 size: 16 residues. Trimming removed 6 bases from V and 4 bases from J, with 21 bases in between. CDR1 is SGHAT, CDR2 FQNNGV, per germline. The CDR3 DNA follows: TGTGCCAGCAGTCCCAATTCCGGGACACACCCAGAGACCCAGTACTTC. It is translated as CASSPNSGTHPETQYF. Supplemented by reference TRBV11-2 and TRBJ2-5, the full variable domain reads EAGVAQSPRYKIIEKRQSVAFWCNPISGHATLYWYQQILGQGPKLLIQFQNNGVVDDSQLPKDRFSAERLKGVDSTLKIQPAKLEDSAVYLCASSPNSGTHPETQYFGPGTRLLVL.